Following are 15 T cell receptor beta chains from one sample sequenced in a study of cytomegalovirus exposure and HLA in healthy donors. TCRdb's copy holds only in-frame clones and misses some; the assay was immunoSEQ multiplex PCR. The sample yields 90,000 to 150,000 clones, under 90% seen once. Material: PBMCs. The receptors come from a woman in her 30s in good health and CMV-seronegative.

CDR3 nucleotides: TGTGCCAGCCCGGGGACGGTTGGGGGGGCTGATACTGAAGCTTTCTTT. As protein: CASPGTVGGADTEAFF. J is TRBJ1-1 and V is TRBV2, with TRBD1 as a possible D gene (6 bases). Germline V CDR1 and CDR2: SNHLY, FYNNEI. The CDR3 has 16 amino acids. V was cut by 8 bases and J by 5 bases, with 24 bases left in between.

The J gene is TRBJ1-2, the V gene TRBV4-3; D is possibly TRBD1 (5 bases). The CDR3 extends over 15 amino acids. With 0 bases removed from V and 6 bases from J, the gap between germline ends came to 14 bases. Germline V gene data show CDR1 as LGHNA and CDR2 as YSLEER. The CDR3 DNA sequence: TGCGCCAGCAGCCAAGATCGGGGGGACTTAAATGGCTACACCTTC. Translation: CASSQDRGDLNGYTF.

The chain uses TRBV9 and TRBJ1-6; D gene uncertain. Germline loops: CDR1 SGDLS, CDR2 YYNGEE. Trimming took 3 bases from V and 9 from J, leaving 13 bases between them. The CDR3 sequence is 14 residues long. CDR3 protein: CASSEIGRGSPLHF. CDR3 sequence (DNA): TGTGCCAGCAGCGAGATAGGACGGGGTTCACCCCTCCACTTT.

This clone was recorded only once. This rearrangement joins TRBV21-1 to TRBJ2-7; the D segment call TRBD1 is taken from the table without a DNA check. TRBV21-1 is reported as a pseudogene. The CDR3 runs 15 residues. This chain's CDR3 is CASSVPSKGAVEQYF. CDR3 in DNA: TGTGCCAGCAGCGTCCCATCAAAGGGGGCGGTCGAGCAGTACTTC.

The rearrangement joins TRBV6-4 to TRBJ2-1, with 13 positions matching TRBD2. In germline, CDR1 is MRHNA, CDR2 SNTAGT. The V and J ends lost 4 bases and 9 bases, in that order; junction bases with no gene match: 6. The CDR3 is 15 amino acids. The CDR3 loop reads CASSATSGGSFEQFF. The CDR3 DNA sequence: TGTGCCAGCAGTGCGACTAGCGGGGGGTCGTTTGAGCAGTTCTTC.

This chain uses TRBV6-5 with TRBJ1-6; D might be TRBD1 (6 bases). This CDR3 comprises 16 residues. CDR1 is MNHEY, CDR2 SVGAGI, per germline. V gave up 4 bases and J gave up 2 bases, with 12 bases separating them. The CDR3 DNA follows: TGTGCCAGCAGTTTAGAGGGGGTTGCCTATAATTCACCCCTCCACTTT. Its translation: CASSLEGVAYNSPLHF.

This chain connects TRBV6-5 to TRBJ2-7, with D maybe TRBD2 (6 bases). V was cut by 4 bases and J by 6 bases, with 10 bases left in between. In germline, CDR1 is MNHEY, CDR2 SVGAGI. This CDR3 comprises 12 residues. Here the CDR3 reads CASSFGRGEQYF. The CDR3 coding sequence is TGTGCCAGCAGTTTCGGGCGGGGCGAGCAGTACTTC.

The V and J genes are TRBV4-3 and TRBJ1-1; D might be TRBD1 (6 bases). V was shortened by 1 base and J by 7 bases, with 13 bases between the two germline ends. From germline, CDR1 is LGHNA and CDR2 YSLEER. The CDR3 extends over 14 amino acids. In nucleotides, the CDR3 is TGCGCCAGCAGCCAAGTAGGGGAGGGGGATGAAGCTTTCTTT. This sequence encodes CASSQVGEGDEAFF.

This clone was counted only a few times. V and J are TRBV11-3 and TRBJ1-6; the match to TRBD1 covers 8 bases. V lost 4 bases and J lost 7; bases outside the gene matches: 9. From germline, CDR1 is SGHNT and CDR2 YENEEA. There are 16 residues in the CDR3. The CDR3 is CASSSGQGGSNSPLHF. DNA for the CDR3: TGTGCCAGCAGCTCCGGACAGGGAGGTTCCAATTCACCCCTCCACTTT. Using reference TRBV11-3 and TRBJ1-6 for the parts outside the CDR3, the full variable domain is EAGVVQSPRYKIIEKKQPVAFWCNPISGHNTLYWYLQNLGQGPELLIRYENEEAVDDSQLPKDRFSAERLKGVDSTLKIQPAELGDSAVYLCASSSGQGGSNSPLHFGNGTRLTVT.

The chain's CDR3 is CASSRGFYGHTEAFF. The CDR3 DNA follows: TGCGCCAGCAGTAGGGGGTTTTATGGTCACACTGAAGCTTTCTTT. This sequence joins TRBV10-1 and TRBJ1-1, with D perhaps matching TRBD1 (6 bases). Deletions cut 5 bases from V and 3 bases from J, with 16 bases between. This CDR3 comprises 15 residues. Germline CDR1 is WNHNN and CDR2 is SYGVQD (reference sequence).

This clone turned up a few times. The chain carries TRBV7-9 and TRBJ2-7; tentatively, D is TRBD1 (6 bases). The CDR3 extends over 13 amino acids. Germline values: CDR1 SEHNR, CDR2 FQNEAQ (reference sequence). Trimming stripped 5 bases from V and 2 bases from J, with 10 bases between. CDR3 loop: CASSATGTYEQYF. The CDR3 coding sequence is TGTGCCAGCAGCGCTACAGGGACCTACGAGCAGTACTTC.

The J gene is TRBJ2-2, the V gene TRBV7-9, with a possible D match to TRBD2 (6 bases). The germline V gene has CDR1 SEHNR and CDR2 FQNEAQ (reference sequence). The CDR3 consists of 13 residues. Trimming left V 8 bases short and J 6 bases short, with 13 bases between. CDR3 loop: CASLATSSGELFF. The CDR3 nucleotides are TGTGCCAGCCTAGCGACTAGTTCCGGGGAGCTGTTTTTT. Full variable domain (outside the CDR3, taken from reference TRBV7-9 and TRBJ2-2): DTGVSQNPRHKITKRGQNVTFRCDPISEHNRLYWYRQTLGQGPEFLTYFQNEAQLEKSRLLSDRFSAERPKGSFSTLEIQRTEQGDSAMYLCASLATSSGELFFGEGSRLTVL.

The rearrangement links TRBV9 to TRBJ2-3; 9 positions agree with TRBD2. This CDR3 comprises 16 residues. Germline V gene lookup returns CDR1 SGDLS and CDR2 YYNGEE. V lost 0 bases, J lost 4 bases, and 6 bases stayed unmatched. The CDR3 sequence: CASSVVAGGPADTQYF. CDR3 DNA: TGTGCCAGCAGCGTAGTTGCGGGGGGGCCAGCAGATACGCAGTATTTT.

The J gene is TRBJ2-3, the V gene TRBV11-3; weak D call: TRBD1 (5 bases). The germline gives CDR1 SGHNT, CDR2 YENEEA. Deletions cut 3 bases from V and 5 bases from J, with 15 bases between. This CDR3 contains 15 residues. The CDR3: CASSFHEAGQDTQYF. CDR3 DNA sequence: TGTGCCAGCAGCTTCCATGAAGCAGGGCAAGATACGCAGTATTTT.

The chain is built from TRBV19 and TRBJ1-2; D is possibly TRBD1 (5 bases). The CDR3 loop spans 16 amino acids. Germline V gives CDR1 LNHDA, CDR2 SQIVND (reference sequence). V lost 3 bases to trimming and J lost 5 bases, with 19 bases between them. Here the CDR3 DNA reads TGTGCCAGTAGTATGGACACCCAGGGAAGGGGATATGGCTACACCTTC. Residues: CASSMDTQGRGYGYTF.